The rows below give T cell receptor beta chains drawn from one sample of a study of identical twins. TCRdb re-called the 5' RACE reads through MiXCR, storing one row per CDR3 protein. Of roughly 240,000 distinct CDR3 sequences listed, approximately 7.3% are singletons. These data also formed part of another study, on yellow fever vaccine responses in identical twins.

The sequenced material came from CD8+ T cells sorted from blood. The receptors originated from a woman aged 18 to 35 in good health. CDR3s include the opening cysteine and the closing phenylalanine or tryptophan. D genes are given only for firm matches. Expanded clones get a size class; other rows say once, few or many, or leave the size out.

TRBJ2-5,few,.,TRBV10-2,CASSELRETQYF,TGCGCCAGCAGTGAGTTACGGGAGACCCAGTACTTC
TRBJ2-5,.,TRBD2,TRBV6-5,CASSYATSGQETQYF,TGTGCCAGCAGTTACGCGACTAGCGGTCAAGAGACCCAGTACTTC
TRBJ2-7,many,.,TRBV27,CASSLRSGPSEQYF,TGTGCCAGCAGTTTAAGGTCAGGGCCCAGCGAGCAGTACTTC
TRBJ2-5,many,.,TRBV9,CASSVEGTDQETQYF,TGTGCCAGCAGCGTAGAGGGGACGGACCAAGAGACCCAGTACTTC
TRBJ2-7,many,.,TRBV12-3/TRBV12-4,CASSFSDSPSSYEQYF,TGTGCCAGCAGTTTCTCCGACAGCCCCTCATCCTACGAGCAGTACTTC
TRBJ2-7,many,TRBD2,TRBV2,CASNLERESTSYEQYF,TGTGCCAGCAACCTCGAGCGGGAATCGACTTCCTACGAGCAGTACTTC
TRBJ2-3,many,TRBD2,TRBV20-1,CSAEPASGADTQYF,TGCAGTGCCGAACCCGCTAGCGGGGCAGATACGCAGTATTTT
TRBJ2-3,.,.,TRBV6-1,CASSDWASKADTQYF,TGTGCCAGCAGTGATTGGGCCTCGAAGGCAGATACGCAGTATTTT
TRBJ1-1,many,.,TRBV7-2,CASRGRGVNTEAFF,TGTGCCAGCAGAGGGAGGGGGGTGAACACTGAAGCTTTCTTT
TRBJ2-1,many,TRBD1,TRBV14,CASSQGLRGLPYEQFF,TGTGCCAGCAGCCAGGGTCTGAGGGGGCTGCCTTATGAGCAGTTCTTC
TRBJ1-1,.,.,TRBV27,CASRGSVGAFF,TGTGCCAGCAGGGGATCCGTCGGGGCTTTCTTT
TRBJ2-3,.,TRBD2,TRBV5-1,CASSGGTSGAPTDTQYF,TGCGCCAGCAGCGGGGGGACTAGCGGGGCCCCCACAGATACGCAGTATTTT
TRBJ2-3,many,TRBD2,TRBV18,CASSPPGLAGGSTDTQYF,TGTGCCAGCTCACCCCCGGGACTAGCGGGGGGGTCCACAGATACGCAGTATTTT
TRBJ2-6,few,.,TRBV9,CASGVRGGRSGANVLTF,TGTGCCAGCGGGGTAAGGGGTGGCCGCTCTGGGGCCAACGTCCTGACTTTC
TRBJ2-7,few,TRBD2,TRBV6-5,CASSSSYLAGAHYEQYF,TGTGCCAGCAGTTCGAGTTATTTAGCGGGGGCCCACTACGAGCAGTACTTC
TRBJ1-1,many,.,TRBV13,CASSLDRNPANTEAFF,TGTGCCAGCAGCTTAGATAGGAACCCTGCGAACACTGAAGCTTTCTTT
TRBJ1-4,.,.,TRBV7-9,CASSPLGVEKLFF,TGTGCCAGCAGCCCCCTTGGTGTCGAAAAACTGTTTTTT
TRBJ1-2,many,.,TRBV6-2/TRBV6-3,CASSSGRTYGYTF,TGTGCCAGCAGTTCGGGACGGACCTATGGCTACACCTTC
TRBJ2-1,few,TRBD2,TRBV6-5,CASSYWLAGEGYNEQFF,TGTGCCAGCAGTTACTGGCTAGCGGGAGAAGGGTACAATGAGCAGTTCTTC
TRBJ2-1,.,TRBD1,TRBV3-1,CASSQWTGVYNEQFF,TGTGCCAGCAGCCAGTGGACAGGGGTCTACAATGAGCAGTTCTTC
TRBJ1-2,few,TRBD1,TRBV4-2,CASSQGDSKSYGYTF,TGTGCCAGCAGCCAGGGGGACAGTAAAAGCTATGGCTACACCTTC
TRBJ2-7,.,.,TRBV20-1,CSAEGAGVSYEQYF,TGCAGTGCCGAGGGGGCGGGAGTGTCCTACGAGCAGTACTTC
TRBJ2-7,many,.,TRBV4-1,CASSQADVYEQYF,TGCGCCAGCAGCCAAGCGGACGTGTACGAGCAGTACTTC
TRBJ2-5,.,.,TRBV7-6,CASSLYGASEQETQYF,TGTGCCAGCAGCTTATACGGGGCTAGCGAACAAGAGACCCAGTACTTC
TRBJ2-2,few,TRBD1,TRBV7-9,CASSAPGQYEELFF,TGTGCCAGCAGCGCGCCGGGACAGTACGAGGAGCTGTTTTTT
TRBJ2-3,.,.,TRBV7-8,CASRTSGLLADTQYF,TGTGCCAGCCGGACATCGGGGTTATTGGCAGATACGCAGTATTTT
TRBJ2-1,few,TRBD2,TRBV11-1,CASSLALVAGLTNEQFF,TGTGCCAGCAGCTTAGCGCTGGTAGCGGGATTGACCAATGAGCAGTTCTTC
TRBJ2-1,few,TRBD2,TRBV29-1,CSVSSGGSSYNEQFF,TGCAGCGTCTCTAGCGGGGGGAGCTCCTACAATGAGCAGTTCTTC
TRBJ2-3,many,.,TRBV27,CASSYRVTDTQYF,TGTGCCAGCAGTTATCGGGTCACAGATACGCAGTATTTT